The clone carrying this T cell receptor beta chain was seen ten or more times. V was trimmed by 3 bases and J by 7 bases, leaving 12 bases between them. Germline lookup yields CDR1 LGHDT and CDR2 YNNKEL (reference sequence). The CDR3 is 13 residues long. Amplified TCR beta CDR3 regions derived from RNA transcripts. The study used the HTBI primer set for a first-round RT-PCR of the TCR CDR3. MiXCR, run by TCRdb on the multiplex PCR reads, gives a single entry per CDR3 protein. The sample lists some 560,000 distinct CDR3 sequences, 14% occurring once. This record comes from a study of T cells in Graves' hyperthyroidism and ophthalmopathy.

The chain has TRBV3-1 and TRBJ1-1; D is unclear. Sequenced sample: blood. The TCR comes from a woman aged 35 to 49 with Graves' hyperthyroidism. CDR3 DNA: TGTGCCAGCAGCCACTTCCTCCCCAGTGAAGCTTTCTTT. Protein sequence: CASSHFLPSEAFF.